What follows are 28 T cell receptor beta chains derived from one specimen sequenced in a study of regulatory T cells in long-lasting Graves disease. Time point reported: newly diagnosed GD, antithyroid drugs for less than 3 months. The TCR library was prepared using RNA isolated from PBMCs. CDR3 regions were amplified by Arm-PCR using iRepertoire HTBI primers to build TCR beta libraries. TCRdb processed the multiplex PCR reads anew with MiXCR; each CDR3 protein has one entry. The sample carries a few hundred thousand distinct CDR3 sequences, roughly 15% recorded once. This same sample was also taken into another study, of T cells in Graves' hyperthyroidism and ophthalmopathy.

The input for sequencing was peripheral blood mononuclear cells (PBMCs), taken at new diagnosis, from a patient treated with antithyroid drugs. Every receptor here comes from a woman under 30 with Graves disease.

This rearrangement joins TRBV12-3 or TRBV12-4 to TRBJ1-4, with TRBD1 as a possible D gene (5 bases). V was cut by 7 bases and J by 8 bases, with 11 bases left in between. This CDR3 has 12 residues. CDR3 sequence (DNA): TGTGCCAGCACTCCGGAGGGGGAAAAACTGTTTTTT. Its protein product is CASTPEGEKLFF.

This clonotype came up a few times. The chain has TRBV28 and TRBJ2-7, with D possibly matching TRBD2 (6 bases). V lost 7 bases to trimming and J lost 2 bases, with 12 bases between them. The CDR3 is made up of 13 amino acids. Germline V gene sequence: CDR1 MDHEN, CDR2 SYDVKM. CDR3 sequence: CASMEAGTYEQYF. CDR3 nucleotides: TGTGCCAGCATGGAGGCGGGAACCTACGAGCAGTACTTC.

The chain has TRBV9 and TRBJ2-1; no clear D gene. There are 13 residues in the CDR3. CDR1 and CDR2 from the germline V gene are SGDLS and YYNGEE. Trimming left V 1 base short and J 7 bases short, with 9 bases between. The CDR3 nucleotides read TGTGCCAGCAGCGTAACCAGTCTTAATGAGCAGTTCTTC. It is translated as CASSVTSLNEQFF.

V gene TRBV6-2 or TRBV6-3 combines with J gene TRBJ1-1; 8 nucleotides match TRBD1. Germline assignment: CDR1 MNHEY and CDR2 SVGEGT. The CDR3 covers 13 residues. V lost 7 bases and J lost 7; bases outside the gene matches: 8. The DNA of the CDR3 is TGTGCCAGCAAGCGGACAGGGAGGAGTGAAGCTTTCTTT. Translating it yields CASKRTGRSEAFF.

The chain recombines TRBV19 with TRBJ2-7; 7 bases match TRBD2. This CDR3 is 14 amino acids long. The germline V gene has CDR1 LNHDA and CDR2 SQIVND (reference sequence). V dropped 10 bases and J dropped 1; count of bases not matched to a gene: 10. The CDR3 region is CATRRDYTSYEQYF. In DNA form, the CDR3 reads TGTGCCACCCGGCGGGACTACACATCCTACGAGCAGTACTTC.

At least ten counts were recorded for this clonotype. This chain links TRBV2 with TRBJ2-5; tentative D call: TRBD2 (5 bases). Trimming cost V 7 bases and J 2 bases, with 11 bases left between them. The CDR3 consists of 13 residues. The germline CDR1 and CDR2 sequences are SNHLY and FYNNEI. The CDR3, as DNA: TGTGCCAGCAAGGGAGCAGAACAAGAGACCCAGTACTTC. Its protein product is CASKGAEQETQYF.

This clonotype was seen a few times. V gene TRBV7-9 combines with J gene TRBJ2-5; unclear D gene. Trimming left V 5 bases short and J 7 bases short, with 11 bases between. The germline V gene has CDR1 SEHNR and CDR2 FQNEAQ (reference sequence). The CDR3 loop spans 12 amino acids. CDR3 in DNA: TGTGCCAGCAGCCATTCCATGGGGACCCAGTACTTC. Translated, it gives CASSHSMGTQYF.

This clonotype was seen at least ten times. The J gene is TRBJ2-5, the V gene TRBV7-9; 8 nucleotides align to TRBD2. From germline, CDR1 is SEHNR and CDR2 FQNEAQ (reference sequence). CDR3 length: 18 amino acids. The V and J ends lost 1 base and 1 base, in that order; junction bases with no gene match: 11. The CDR3 DNA sequence: TGTGCCAGCAGCTTAGGAGCGGGAGTGCCGAGTTTCCAAGAGACCCAGTACTTC. Its translation is CASSLGAGVPSFQETQYF.

On this clonotype itself: Since no conserved phenylalanine or tryptophan closes the CDR3, a read error is the likely cause. This chain links TRBV29-1 with TRBJ2-7; TRBD2 agrees at 9 bases. CDR3 length: 14 residues. J was trimmed by 2 bases and V by 6 bases; bases with no gene match: 8. Per the germline V gene, CDR1 is SQVTM and CDR2 is ANQGSEA. The CDR3 bases are TGCAGCGTGTTCCTAGCGGGGCCACCCTACGAGCAGTACTCC. Encoded protein: CSVFLAGPPYEQYS.

At least ten counts were recorded for this clonotype. The rearrangement links TRBV11-2 to TRBJ2-1; 14 bases are a match to TRBD2. CDR1 and CDR2 from the germline V gene are SGHAT and FQNNGV. The CDR3 runs to 15 residues. Trimming took 6 bases from V and 8 from J; bases not matched to a gene: 6. The CDR3 here is CASSWGLAGVDEQFF. The CDR3 DNA follows: TGTGCCAGCAGTTGGGGACTAGCGGGAGTCGATGAGCAGTTCTTC. The full variable domain, completed using reference TRBV11-2 and TRBJ2-1, is EAGVAQSPRYKIIEKRQSVAFWCNPISGHATLYWYQQILGQGPKLLIQFQNNGVVDDSQLPKDRFSAERLKGVDSTLKIQPAKLEDSAVYLCASSWGLAGVDEQFFGPGTRLTVL.

There are many counts of this clonotype. The rearrangement joins TRBV3-1 to TRBJ1-1; D is unclear. Germline CDR1 and CDR2: LGHDT and YNNKEL (reference sequence). V was pared by 2 bases and J by 4 bases, with 8 bases between. The CDR3 consists of 13 residues. The CDR3 DNA reads TGTGCCAGCAGCCAATTGGATTCCACTGAAGCTTTCTTT. Protein: CASSQLDSTEAFF. Supplemented by reference TRBV3-1 and TRBJ1-1, the full variable domain reads DTAVSQTPKYLVTQMGNDKSIKCEQNLGHDTMYWYKQDSKKFLKIMFSYNNKELIINETVPNRFSPKSPDKAHLNLHINSLELGDSAVYFCASSQLDSTEAFFGQGTRLTVV.

This chain joins TRBV6-9 and TRBJ1-1; D may be TRBD1 (6 bases). Trimming took 3 bases from V and 0 from J, leaving 17 bases between them. This CDR3 spans 17 amino acids. Per the germline V gene, CDR1 is MNHGY and CDR2 is SVAAGI. The CDR3 DNA sequence: TGTGCCAGCAGTTACCCTACAGGGAGGATTATGAACACTGAAGCTTTCTTT. It yields the protein CASSYPTGRIMNTEAFF.

V is TRBV7-2 and J is TRBJ2-2, with D possibly being TRBD1 (6 bases). V gave up 1 base and J gave up 1 base, with 10 bases separating them. Germline V gives CDR1 SGHTA, CDR2 FQGNSA. CDR3 length: 16 residues. CDR3 in amino acids: CASSLGVRGNTGELFF. The CDR3 DNA is TGTGCCAGCAGCTTAGGGGTCAGGGGGAACACCGGGGAGCTGTTTTTT.

This clonotype was recorded at least ten times. This chain joins TRBV5-1 and TRBJ2-2, with TRBD2 identical over 10 bases. The CDR3 extends over 17 amino acids. Germline CDR1 reads SGHRS; CDR2 reads YFSETQ. The V and J ends lost 2 bases and 0 bases, in that order; junction bases with no gene match: 4. The CDR3 reads CASSLVLAGTNTGELFF. In nucleotides, the CDR3 is TGCGCCAGCAGCTTAGTACTAGCGGGAACGAACACCGGGGAGCTGTTTTTT.

This clonotype was seen a handful of times. The chain combines TRBV27 with TRBJ2-2; D gene unclear. V was trimmed by 7 bases and J by 7 bases, leaving 16 bases between them. The CDR3 sequence is 14 residues long. Germline V gene sequence: CDR1 MNHEY, CDR2 SMNVEV (reference sequence). CDR3 region: CASTPLARDGELFF. The DNA of the CDR3 is TGTGCCAGCACTCCTTTGGCCCGAGACGGGGAGCTGTTTTTT.

In this sample, this clonotype turned up many times. This sequence joins TRBV20-1 and TRBJ1-5; D uncertain. Germline-derived CDR1 and CDR2 are DFQATT and SNEGSKA (reference sequence). There are 12 residues in the CDR3. Trimming shortened V by 7 bases and J by 6 bases, and 13 bases separated the two germline ends. CDR3 DNA sequence: TGCAGTGTGGAGACTTCGAGTCAGCCCCAGCATTTT. As protein: CSVETSSQPQHF.

This chain uses TRBV7-2 with TRBJ2-7; the match to TRBD2 covers 11 bases. Germline V gene data show CDR1 as SGHTA and CDR2 as FQGNSA. CDR3 length: 14 amino acids. V lost 4 bases and J lost 6; bases outside the gene matches: 5. This CDR3 reads CASSSTTSGTEQYF. Here the CDR3 DNA reads TGTGCCAGCAGCTCCACGACTAGCGGGACCGAGCAGTACTTC.

The chain joins TRBV20-1 to TRBJ1-6; D remains ambiguous. V was trimmed by 3 bases and J by 10 bases, leaving 4 bases between them. The germline CDR1 and CDR2 sequences are DFQATT and SNEGSKA (reference sequence). This CDR3 spans 10 amino acids. In DNA form, the CDR3 reads TGCAGTGCTAGTGGGTCACCCCTCCACTTT. This translates into CSASGSPLHF.

In its sample, this clonotype was seen a few times. This chain joins TRBV20-1 and TRBJ2-1; 12 bases agree with TRBD2. V trimming: 5 bases; J trimming: 5 bases; junction bases outside the gene matches: 4. CDR3 length: 14 amino acids. The V gene's germline CDR1 is DFQATT and CDR2 SNEGSKA (reference sequence). In DNA form, the CDR3 reads TGCAGTGCTCTGACTAGCGGGAGACACAATGAGCAGTTCTTC. It is translated as CSALTSGRHNEQFF.

The gene calls are TRBV7-2 and TRBJ1-6; D might be TRBD1 (6 bases). The ends were cut back, 7 bases at V and 6 bases at J, with 13 bases in the middle. Germline CDR1 is SGHTA and CDR2 is FQGNSA. The CDR3 is made up of 14 amino acids. The CDR3 is CASTLGTLNSPLHF. In DNA, the CDR3 is TGTGCCAGCACCTTGGGGACACTTAATTCACCCCTCCACTTT.

This clonotype has a count of ten or more. J is TRBJ2-3 and V is TRBV7-2; D is unclear. Trimming cost V 5 bases and J 0 bases, with 12 bases left between them. Germline loops: CDR1 SGHTA, CDR2 FQGNSA. The CDR3 spans 15 residues. CDR3: CASSPRLHSTDTQYF. CDR3 coding DNA: TGTGCCAGCAGCCCTAGGCTACATAGCACAGATACGCAGTATTTT.

For the CDR3, the DNA is TGTGCCAGCAGCGTAGATAGTTTCGCAGAGAACACCGGGGAGCTGTTTTTT. The encoded protein is CASSVDSFAENTGELFF. V gene TRBV7-2 combines with J gene TRBJ2-2; D not certain. This CDR3 is built from 17 residues. Between the trimmed V and J ends, which lost 5 bases and 1 base, there was a span of 17 bases. The V gene's germline CDR1 is SGHTA and CDR2 FQGNSA.

About this clonotype itself: A much larger clonotype is one base distant, so this may be a read error. The chain uses TRBV18 and TRBJ2-7; maybe TRBD1 (5 bases). The CDR3 consists of 12 residues. The germline V and J ends were trimmed by 3 bases and 6 bases, with 9 bases remaining between them. Germline V lookup: CDR1 KGHSH, CDR2 LQKENI. The CDR3 protein is CASSPGACEQYF. The CDR3 region has the DNA TGTGCCAGCTCACCTGGGGCGTGCGAGCAGTACTTC.

This clonotype was seen more than once but under ten times. V gene TRBV29-1 combines with J gene TRBJ1-1; D uncertain. The CDR3 loop spans 14 amino acids. Germline CDR1 and CDR2: SQVTM and ANQGSEA. V lost 6 bases and J lost 1, with 15 bases in between. The CDR3 is CSVPSWQRNTEAFF. Here the CDR3 DNA reads TGCAGCGTCCCTTCGTGGCAGCGGAACACTGAAGCTTTCTTT.

This clonotype was counted between two and nine times. The V call is TRBV11-3, the J call TRBJ2-1; a possible D gene is TRBD1 (5 bases). V lost 2 bases and J lost 4, with 12 bases in between. There are 15 residues in the CDR3. The V gene's germline CDR1 is SGHNT and CDR2 YENEEA. The CDR3 nucleotides read TGTGCCAGCAGCTTATTTAAAGGGGTGTACAATGAGCAGTTCTTC. Protein: CASSLFKGVYNEQFF.

V and J are TRBV25-1 and TRBJ1-1; D ambiguous. V lost 0 bases to trimming and J lost 1 base, with 3 bases between them. This CDR3 has 13 residues. Germline lookup yields CDR1 MGHDK and CDR2 SYGVNS. CDR3 DNA: TGTGCCAGCAGTGAATATGGGAACACTGAAGCTTTCTTT. Amino acid sequence: CASSEYGNTEAFF.

This clonotype was observed at least ten times. V gene TRBV6-1 combines with J gene TRBJ2-1; 9 nucleotides agree with TRBD2. J was trimmed by 10 bases and V by 5 bases; bases with no gene match: 15. Germline V gene sequence: CDR1 MNHNS, CDR2 SASEGT. CDR3 length: 16 residues. CDR3 region: CASSQDLSGRPYEQFF. CDR3 nucleotides: TGTGCCAGCAGTCAAGATCTGAGCGGGAGGCCGTACGAGCAGTTCTTC.

This clonotype was recorded many times. The chain joins TRBV27 to TRBJ2-1; 13 bases are a match to TRBD2. CDR1 and CDR2 (germline): MNHEY, SMNVEV (reference sequence). The V and J ends lost 2 bases and 7 bases, in that order; junction bases with no gene match: 5. This CDR3 region has 16 residues. The CDR3 nucleotides are TGTGCCAGCAGTTTACGCCGACTAGCGGGAGGTAATGAGCAGTTCTTC. Its translation is CASSLRRLAGGNEQFF.